Sequencing of this T cell receptor (beta chain) was carried out in a study of patients and donors after allogeneic stem cell transplantation (dated by TCRdb to 2018 to 2020). The table lists this clonotype with many counts. Its antigen is currently not known. No much larger clone exists at a distance of one base, and base qualities are not known. Library construction relied on RT-PCR. Instrument on record: NextSeq 550. TCRdb reworked the public reads: Q25 trimming with fastp, MiXCR clone assembly, productive beta chains retained. Duplicate CDR3 protein sequences are folded into a single record with the most common DNA and genes. The sample includes about 57,000 distinct CDR3 sequences, with 13% observed a single time. The top ten hold 25% to 40% of the sample. The CDR3 numbers 14 residues from cysteine through phenylalanine. Here the CDR3 DNA is all that survives: 42 bases in frame from base 1. Cut back by 4 bases and 4 bases, the V and J ends lie 13 bases apart. The germline V gene (reference sequence) provides CDR1 DFQATT and CDR2 SNEGSKA.

The specimen sequenced was blood, either unsorted or a sorted T cell fraction (not recorded which). The V and J genes are TRBV20-1 and TRBJ1-4; too little of a D gene remains to name it. This receptor was taken from a human donor who was either an allogeneic HSCT recipient or a stem cell or donor lymphocyte infusion donor (not recorded which). It is not recorded whose cells these are; they may come from a transplant donor. The CDR3 corresponds to CSATQDGYNEKLFF. The DNA sequence follows: TGCAGTGCTACCCAGGACGGTTATAATGAAAAACTGTTTTTT.